A selection of T cell receptor beta chains follows, all from one sample in a study of T cells in Graves' hyperthyroidism and ophthalmopathy. TCRdb recomputed calls from the multiplex PCR reads with MiXCR, one row per CDR3 protein. This table has about 640,000 distinct CDR3 sequences, around 21% appearing once. Sequencing was carried out using blood. The receptors shown here come from a man aged 30 to 39 with Graves' ophthalmopathy. CDR3s leave out the opening cysteine and the closing phenylalanine or tryptophan. The order of the fields is J gene, V gene, CDR3 protein.

j_call: TRBJ1-3; v_call: TRBV12-3/TRBV12-4; cdr3_aa: ASSYGQGADTIY
j_call: TRBJ2-1; v_call: TRBV14; cdr3_aa: ASSQTRQGTLKYYNEQF
j_call: TRBJ2-1; v_call: TRBV28; cdr3_aa: ASSFGSGSSYNEQF
j_call: TRBJ2-1; v_call: TRBV15; cdr3_aa: ATSSVRSSYNEQF
j_call: TRBJ2-7; v_call: TRBV30; cdr3_aa: AWSPQGYEQY
j_call: TRBJ2-7; v_call: TRBV5-6; cdr3_aa: ASSSSGIRLSLHEQY
j_call: TRBJ1-6; v_call: TRBV6-1; cdr3_aa: ASSPLTAGQGNNSPLH
j_call: TRBJ2-5; v_call: TRBV5-1; cdr3_aa: ASSLDRGSETQY
j_call: TRBJ2-2; v_call: TRBV7-2; cdr3_aa: ASSLTGTSGSAGELF
j_call: TRBJ2-1; v_call: TRBV28; cdr3_aa: ASSLTSSGRNEQF
j_call: TRBJ2-1; v_call: TRBV10-3; cdr3_aa: AIRSFTSGRDNEQF
j_call: TRBJ2-1; v_call: TRBV9; cdr3_aa: ASSVGSGGTSRIYYNEQF
j_call: TRBJ2-7; v_call: TRBV6-5; cdr3_aa: ASSYGTSGSYEQY
j_call: TRBJ2-5; v_call: TRBV25-1; cdr3_aa: ASSEIRSTGSGETQY
j_call: TRBJ2-7; v_call: TRBV12-3/TRBV12-4; cdr3_aa: ASRAAGIPYEQY
j_call: TRBJ2-7; v_call: TRBV2; cdr3_aa: ASSLAGRDSYEQY
j_call: TRBJ2-2; v_call: TRBV19; cdr3_aa: ASRRTSGSTGELF
j_call: TRBJ2-1; v_call: TRBV11-2; cdr3_aa: ASSMTSGHNEQF
j_call: TRBJ2-1; v_call: TRBV3-1; cdr3_aa: ASSQLTGGEQF
j_call: TRBJ2-7; v_call: TRBV24-1; cdr3_aa: ATSDSGTAYEQY
j_call: TRBJ2-7; v_call: TRBV3-1; cdr3_aa: ASSQDWDGRLEQY
j_call: TRBJ2-3; v_call: TRBV5-1; cdr3_aa: ASSLSGTTDTQY
j_call: TRBJ2-3; v_call: TRBV3-1; cdr3_aa: ASSPRPTSGRDTQY
j_call: TRBJ2-3; v_call: TRBV29-1; cdr3_aa: SVEFGKGLGSTDTQY
j_call: TRBJ2-1; v_call: TRBV7-3; cdr3_aa: ASSPNLSEQF
j_call: TRBJ1-3; v_call: TRBV29-1; cdr3_aa: SVGDRATRNTIY
j_call: TRBJ1-1; v_call: TRBV10-2; cdr3_aa: ASSFDTENTEAF
j_call: TRBJ2-7; v_call: TRBV20-1; cdr3_aa: SARDSTSGGYEQY
j_call: TRBJ2-3; v_call: TRBV12-3/TRBV12-4; cdr3_aa: ASRRPTDTQY
j_call: TRBJ2-2; v_call: TRBV19; cdr3_aa: ASRGQDLNTGELF
j_call: TRBJ2-7; v_call: TRBV2; cdr3_aa: ASSGVTSGGHEQY
j_call: TRBJ2-6; v_call: TRBV6-2/TRBV6-3; cdr3_aa: ASSYRPVNSGANVLT
j_call: TRBJ1-1; v_call: TRBV29-1; cdr3_aa: SVERDSGTEAF
j_call: TRBJ2-5; v_call: TRBV9; cdr3_aa: ASSAVGRVQETQY
j_call: TRBJ2-1; v_call: TRBV7-3; cdr3_aa: ASSSGAGYSNEQF
j_call: TRBJ2-2; v_call: TRBV6-1; cdr3_aa: ASSEVGTGELF
j_call: TRBJ2-5; v_call: TRBV6-2/TRBV6-3; cdr3_aa: ASSYRYSRGETQY
j_call: TRBJ2-7; v_call: TRBV20-1; cdr3_aa: SARSRDVSSYEQY
j_call: TRBJ1-1; v_call: TRBV12-3/TRBV12-4; cdr3_aa: ASSTTQDTEAL
j_call: TRBJ2-3; v_call: TRBV20-1; cdr3_aa: SARDPAGGYTDTQY
j_call: TRBJ2-2; v_call: TRBV3-1; cdr3_aa: ASSPIARGTGELF
j_call: TRBJ2-6; v_call: TRBV19; cdr3_aa: ATRAVDGANVLT
j_call: TRBJ2-7; v_call: TRBV19; cdr3_aa: ASSLFVGVEEQY
j_call: TRBJ2-1; v_call: TRBV28; cdr3_aa: ASSFGQLAYNEQF
j_call: TRBJ2-2; v_call: TRBV5-1; cdr3_aa: ASSLDSLAGELF
j_call: TRBJ1-4; v_call: TRBV20-1; cdr3_aa: SASFAGGASTNEKLF